These 24 T cell receptor beta chains came from one sample sequenced in a study of T cells in localized non-small cell lung cancer (dated by TCRdb to 2020 to 2022). The library relied on the immunoSEQ multiplex PCR assay. This immuneACCESS table, as held by TCRdb, lists in-frame sequences with V and J called but not all clones. Of the missing ones, under half trace to an unresolved V gene in checked studies; the others have no known cause. Within this sample are roughly 38,000 clones, with around 86% of them counted one time only. The ten most abundant clones make up approximately 3.5% of the sample. Sequenced material: peripheral blood, taken before any cancer treatment. All receptors derive from a man aged 18 to 49 with stage I lung adenocarcinoma.

The chain employs TRBV4-1 and TRBJ2-3; tentatively, D is TRBD1 or TRBD2 (6 bases each). CDR1 is MGHRA and CDR2 is YSYEKL in the germline V gene. The CDR3 sequence is 17 residues long. Between the trimmed V and J ends, which lost 5 bases and 3 bases, there was a span of 21 bases. The CDR3 nucleotides are TGCGCCAGCAGCGCCCGAGGATGGGGGGCCGATACAGATACGCAGTATTTT. This codes for CASSARGWGADTDTQYF.

V usage is TRBV9 and J usage is TRBJ1-2; the match to TRBD1 covers 9 bases. Germline-derived CDR1 and CDR2 are SGDLS and YYNGEE. V lost 0 bases, J lost 7 bases, and 10 bases stayed unmatched. CDR3 length: 16 amino acids. The CDR3 nucleotides read TGTGCCAGCAGCGTAGCTACTTTCCCGACAGGGGGTGGCTACACCTTC. This gives the protein CASSVATFPTGGGYTF.

This clone was seen more than once but under ten times. The rearrangement uses TRBV4-1 and TRBJ1-2, with a weak D call TRBD1 (5 bases). Trimming took off 4 bases at V and 4 bases at J, with 19 bases between the two ends. The CDR3 runs to 16 residues. The germline gives CDR1 MGHRA, CDR2 YSYEKL. Written as DNA, the CDR3 is TGCGCCAGCAGCCGAGCATTTTTCAGGGAGAGCTATGGCTACACCTTC. Translated: CASSRAFFRESYGYTF.

The chain links TRBV19 to TRBJ2-6, with D hard to call. V dropped 8 bases and J dropped 0 bases, with 11 bases sitting between them. This CDR3 comprises 15 residues. Germline V CDR1 and CDR2: LNHDA, SQIVND (reference sequence). CDR3 amino acids: CASRPDASGANVLTF. CDR3 coding DNA: TGTGCCAGTCGTCCTGATGCCTCTGGGGCCAACGTCCTGACTTTC.

V gene TRBV15 combines with J gene TRBJ1-2, with D unresolved. The V end was cut by 5 bases, the J end by 1 base, with 8 bases between. The CDR3 is 13 amino acids. CDR1 and CDR2 from the germline V gene are LNHNV and YYDKDF (reference sequence). As DNA, the CDR3 is TGTGCCACCAGCCTCGGCCTTAACTATGGCTACACCTTC. Its protein is CATSLGLNYGYTF.

The J gene is TRBJ1-6, the V gene TRBV30; D is perhaps TRBD1 (6 bases). V lost 1 base to trimming and J lost 6 bases, with 13 bases between them. The length of the CDR3 is 15 residues. The germline gives CDR1 GTSNPN, CDR2 SVGIG (reference sequence). CDR3 nucleotides: TGTGCCTGGAGTGGGGTGGGGGCGGCTAATTCACCCCTCCACTTT. Protein: CAWSGVGAANSPLHF.

This clone has more than one count but fewer than ten. This CDR3 is CSVESGTSLSSYNEQFF. CDR3 DNA sequence: TGCAGCGTTGAATCGGGGACTAGTCTAAGCTCCTACAATGAGCAGTTCTTC. J is TRBJ2-1 and V is TRBV29-1, with 8 bases that match TRBD2. The CDR3 is 17 residues long. Germline V CDR1 and CDR2: SQVTM, ANQGSEA. V gave up 2 bases and J gave up 0 bases; unmatched junction bases: 9.

In this sample, this clone turned up once. The genes are TRBV27 and TRBJ1-2, with 8 positions matching TRBD1. This CDR3 region has 15 residues. From germline, CDR1 is MNHEY and CDR2 SMNVEV (reference sequence). V lost 5 bases to trimming and J lost 9 bases; unmatched junction nucleotides: 14. The CDR3 DNA reads TGTGCCAGCAGTCGCGACAGGGGCCTACAGAGAAGCTACACCTTC. It is translated as CASSRDRGLQRSYTF.

The V gene is TRBV29-1, the J gene TRBJ2-1; D is possibly TRBD2 (7 bases). Germline V gene sequence: CDR1 SQVTM, CDR2 ANQGSEA. The CDR3 is 16 residues long. V shed 7 bases and J shed 0 bases, with 19 bases lying between them. The CDR3, as DNA: TGCAGCGCCCGATCCGGGGGCGGGGGCTCCTACAATGAGCAGTTCTTC. It is translated as CSARSGGGGSYNEQFF.

This chain joins TRBV2 and TRBJ2-1; D could derive from TRBD1 or TRBD2 (5 bases each). Trimming took 3 bases from V and 4 from J, leaving 16 bases between them. From germline, CDR1 is SNHLY and CDR2 FYNNEI. CDR3 size: 16 residues. CDR3 region: CASSDMRGYGYNEQFF. The DNA of the CDR3 is TGTGCCAGCAGTGATATGAGGGGCTACGGGTACAATGAGCAGTTCTTC.

The chain uses TRBV29-1 and TRBJ2-1, with D possibly being TRBD2 (7 bases). The CDR3 is 16 residues long. Germline CDR1 and CDR2: SQVTM and ANQGSEA. Trimming removed 0 bases at V and 6 bases at J, with 18 bases between. The CDR3 nucleotides read TGCAGCGTTGAAGATTTAGGGGGGGAAAAAATCAATGAGCAGTTCTTC. It specifies CSVEDLGGEKINEQFF.

J is TRBJ1-1 and V is TRBV5-6, with 12 positions matching TRBD1. The CDR3 spans 15 residues. CDR1 SGHDT and CDR2 YYEEEE come from the germline V gene. J was trimmed by 6 bases and V by 5 bases; bases with no gene match: 8. The CDR3 nucleotides are TGTGCCAGCAGGGATGCGGGACAGGGGGCCTCTGAAGCTTTCTTT. Its protein is CASRDAGQGASEAFF.

This clone was picked up one time. The chain recombines TRBV7-2 with TRBJ2-3; no reliable D call. Germline V gene data show CDR1 as SGHTA and CDR2 as FQGNSA. V was clipped by 2 bases and J by 2 bases, with 11 bases between them. This CDR3 region has 15 residues. In nucleotides, the CDR3 is TGTGCCAGCAGCTTAAATAGCCCATACACAGATACGCAGTATTTT. As protein: CASSLNSPYTDTQYF. The variable domain in full, with the rest retrieved from reference TRBV7-2 and TRBJ2-3, is GAGVSQSPSNKVTEKGKDVELRCDPISGHTALYWYRQSLGQGLEFLIYFQGNSAPDKSGLPSDRFSAERTGGSVSTLTIQRTQQEDSAVYLCASSLNSPYTDTQYFGPGTRLTVL.

The chain recombines TRBV5-1 with TRBJ1-4; a weak D match, TRBD1 (6 bases). Germline assignment: CDR1 SGHRS and CDR2 YFSETQ. Trimming left V 1 base short and J 4 bases short, with 17 bases between. This CDR3 has 17 residues. The CDR3 reads CASSLTPQGGGNEKLFF. The CDR3 nucleotides read TGCGCCAGCAGCTTGACCCCACAGGGTGGGGGTAATGAAAAACTGTTTTTT. Full variable domain (outside the CDR3, taken from reference TRBV5-1 and TRBJ1-4): KAGVTQTPRYLIKTRGQQVTLSCSPISGHRSVSWYQQTPGQGLQFLFEYFSETQRNKGNFPGRFSGRQFSNSRSEMNVSTLELGDSALYLCASSLTPQGGGNEKLFFGSGTQLSVL.

The V gene is TRBV5-6, the J gene TRBJ2-5; TRBD1 matches 9 bases. Trimming cost V 1 base and J 2 bases; bases outside gene matches: 3. CDR3 length: 15 residues. Germline-derived CDR1 and CDR2 are SGHDT and YYEEEE. The DNA of the CDR3 is TGTGCCAGCAGCTTGTGGGACAGGGATCAAGAGACCCAGTACTTC. Protein product: CASSLWDRDQETQYF.

The rearrangement links TRBV4-3 to TRBJ2-1, with TRBD2 matching 7 bases. The germline V gene has CDR1 LGHNA and CDR2 YSLEER. V lost 2 bases and J lost 3; bases outside the gene matches: 7. The CDR3 is made up of 16 amino acids. The CDR3 DNA follows: TGCGCCAGCAGCCAAAGTTCCCGCGGGGGCTACAATGAGCAGTTCTTC. Its protein is CASSQSSRGGYNEQFF.

The chain carries TRBV5-4 and TRBJ1-6; 7 nucleotides agree with TRBD1. The CDR3 is made up of 15 amino acids. Germline V gene lookup returns CDR1 SGHNT and CDR2 YYREEE (reference sequence). The V gene end was trimmed by 3 bases and the J gene end by 0 bases; junction bases not matched to a gene: 0. As DNA, the CDR3 is TGTGCCAGCAGCTGGGACAGCTCCTATAATTCACCCCTCCACTTT. Protein product: CASSWDSSYNSPLHF.

This sequence joins TRBV30 and TRBJ2-7, with D possibly matching TRBD1 (5 bases). The ends were cut back, 3 bases at V and 2 bases at J, with 14 bases in the middle. The CDR3 runs to 14 residues. Germline V gives CDR1 GTSNPN, CDR2 SVGIG (reference sequence). This CDR3 is CAWSLGQAAYEQYF. As DNA, the CDR3 is TGTGCCTGGAGCTTGGGGCAGGCAGCCTACGAGCAGTACTTC.

The chain joins TRBV9 to TRBJ2-7; D is tentatively TRBD1 or TRBD2 (6 bases each). The CDR3 consists of 16 residues. Per germline, CDR1 SGDLS and CDR2 YYNGEE. Trimming removed 0 bases at V and 0 bases at J, with 13 bases between. The CDR3, as DNA: TGTGCCAGCAGCGTAGGGTCGGGGGCGAACTCCTACGAGCAGTACTTC. This gives the protein CASSVGSGANSYEQYF.

The gene calls are TRBV2 and TRBJ1-2, with no clear D. This CDR3 has 11 amino acids. Looked up from germline, CDR1 is SNHLY and CDR2 is FYNNEI. V shed 8 bases and J shed 7 bases, with 11 bases lying between them. CDR3 coding DNA: TGTGCCAGCCCCGGCCGTCCTGGCTACACCTTC. It translates to CASPGRPGYTF.

The chain joins TRBV18 to TRBJ1-6; D not certain. This CDR3 comprises 13 residues. V was clipped by 3 bases and J by 8 bases, with 8 bases between them. Germline V CDR1 and CDR2: KGHSH, LQKENI. In DNA, the CDR3 is TGTGCCAGCTCACCCAGTACCGATTCACCCCTCCACTTT. Its protein product is CASSPSTDSPLHF.

This clone has only one observation. The chain is built from TRBV7-2 and TRBJ2-7, with D uncertain. Germline CDR1 reads SGHTA; CDR2 reads FQGNSA. The CDR3 has 12 amino acids. V was clipped by 5 bases and J by 5 bases, with 10 bases between them. In nucleotides, the CDR3 is TGTGCCAGCAGCGAGCAATTGGACGAGCAGTACTTC. Its translation is CASSEQLDEQYF.

This clone has more than one count but fewer than ten. The chain links TRBV6-6 to TRBJ2-3; possible D gene TRBD2, 6 bases. Germline V gene lookup returns CDR1 MNHNY and CDR2 SVGAGI (reference sequence). The CDR3 sequence is 15 residues long. The ends were cut back, 6 bases at V and 1 base at J, with 14 bases in the middle. The CDR3 coding sequence is TGTGCCAGCAGACTGGGACTCGTCGGCACAGATACGCAGTATTTT. Translation gives CASRLGLVGTDTQYF.

The chain links TRBV19 to TRBJ1-1; no clear D. Per the germline V gene, CDR1 is LNHDA and CDR2 is SQIVND (reference sequence). Trimming removed 3 bases from V and 3 bases from J, with 11 bases in between. The CDR3 length is 14 residues. The CDR3, as DNA: TGTGCCAGTAGTATCTCGGCAGCCGACACTGAAGCTTTCTTT. It codes for CASSISAADTEAFF.